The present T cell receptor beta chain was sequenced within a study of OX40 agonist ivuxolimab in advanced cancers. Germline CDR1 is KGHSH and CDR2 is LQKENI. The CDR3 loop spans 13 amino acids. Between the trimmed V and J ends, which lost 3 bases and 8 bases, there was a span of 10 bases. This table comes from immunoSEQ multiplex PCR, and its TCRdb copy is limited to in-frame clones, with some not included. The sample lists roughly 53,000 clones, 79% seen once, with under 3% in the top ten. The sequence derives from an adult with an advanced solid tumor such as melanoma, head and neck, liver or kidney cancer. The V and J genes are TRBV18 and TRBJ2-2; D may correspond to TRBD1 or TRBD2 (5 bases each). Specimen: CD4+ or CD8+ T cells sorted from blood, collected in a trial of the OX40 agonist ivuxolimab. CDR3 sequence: CASSPRRTGELFF. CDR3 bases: TGTGCCAGCTCACCGCGGAGGACAGGGGAGCTGTTTTTT. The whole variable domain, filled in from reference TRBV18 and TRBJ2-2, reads NAGVMQNPRHLVRRRGQEARLRCSPMKGHSHVYWYRQLPEEGLKFMVYLQKENIIDESGMPKERFSAEFPKEGPSILRIQQVVRGDSAAYFCASSPRRTGELFFGEGSRLTVL.